The sequence of this T cell receptor (beta chain) was determined in a study of OX40 agonist ivuxolimab in advanced cancers. Study in general: Dosing consisted of intravenous ivuxolimab at 0.01 to 10 mg/kg every 2 weeks. The study enrolled dose-escalation patients with hepatocellular carcinoma, melanoma, renal cell or head and neck cancer. Study-wide results and caveats: On average, CD8+ T cells had more expanded clones than CD4+.

The CDR3 totals 15 residues. The germline V and J ends were trimmed by 0 bases and 0 bases, with 6 bases remaining between them. Looked up from germline, CDR1 is MGHRA and CDR2 is YSYEKL. Profiled with immunoSEQ multiplex PCR; TCRdb holds only in-frame clones, not every one. The sample lists tens of thousands of clones, 75% to 90% occurring once. On this clone: Its antigen is still unknown.

The sequence came from an adult with an advanced solid tumor such as melanoma, head and neck, liver or kidney cancer. The chain employs TRBV4-1 and TRBJ2-1; D is undetermined. The sequences come from CD4+ or CD8+ T cells sorted from blood, collected in a trial of the OX40 agonist ivuxolimab. Here the CDR3 reads CASSQERFSYNEQFF. CDR3 sequence (DNA): TGCGCCAGCAGCCAAGAGCGGTTCTCCTACAATGAGCAGTTCTTC.